The 17 T cell receptor beta chains below were found in one sample sequenced in a study of shared clonotypes between healthy human individuals. The data were produced by immunoSEQ multiplex PCR, yet TCRdb's version contains in-frame clones alone and is incomplete. In the table there are hundreds of thousands of clones, about three quarters of which are singletons. Sequencing was performed on memory CD4+ T cells sorted from blood. Documented subset: CD45RA-negative fraction. Receptor source: a woman aged 25 to 39 in good health.

The chain links TRBV5-1 to TRBJ2-3, with D perhaps assigned TRBD1 or TRBD2 (6 bases each). This CDR3 contains 17 residues. With 0 bases removed from V and 0 bases from J, the gap between germline ends came to 14 bases. From germline, CDR1 is SGHRS and CDR2 YFSETQ. CDR3 loop: CASSLAGQGTSTDTQYF. In DNA form, the CDR3 reads TGCGCCAGCAGCTTGGCTGGGCAGGGGACTAGCACAGATACGCAGTATTTT.

The CDR3 nucleotides are TGTGCCAGTATCCCCGTAGCGGGAGGATCCTACAATGAGCAGTTCTTC. Translation gives CASIPVAGGSYNEQFF. The chain joins TRBV19 to TRBJ2-1, with 10 bases identical to TRBD2. From germline, CDR1 is LNHDA and CDR2 SQIVND (reference sequence). There are 16 residues in the CDR3. V shed 7 bases and J 1 base; nucleotides not matched to a gene: 7.

This clone was detected only a few times. Additional DNA sequences in this sample encode the identical CDR3. The V gene is TRBV10-2, the J gene TRBJ1-5, with 7 bases identical to TRBD1. Germline CDR1 is WSHSY and CDR2 is SAAADI. The CDR3 has 14 amino acids. The V segment lost 6 bases and the J segment 1 base; nucleotides outside the gene matches: 3. CDR3 sequence (DNA): TGCGCCAGCAGAGGACAGGAAAGCAATCAGCCCCAGCATTTT. This sequence encodes CASRGQESNQPQHF.

This clone was seen a handful of times. The chain uses TRBV9 and TRBJ2-7, with a tentative D call TRBD1 (6 bases). The CDR3 contains 15 residues. V gave up 0 bases and J gave up 7 bases, with 17 bases separating them. Germline CDR1 and CDR2: SGDLS and YYNGEE. The CDR3 here is CASSVAGGRGLEQYF. The CDR3 nucleotides read TGTGCCAGCAGCGTAGCTGGGGGCAGGGGTTTAGAGCAGTACTTC. Looking up the rest from reference TRBV9 and TRBJ2-7 gives the full variable domain: DSGVTQTPKHLITATGQRVTLRCSPRSGDLSVYWYQQSLDQGLQFLIQYYNGEERAKGNILERFSAQQFPDLHSELNLSSLELGDSALYFCASSVAGGRGLEQYFGPGTRLTVT.

The genes are TRBV5-1 and TRBJ2-1; a weak D match, TRBD1 (5 bases). Germline V gene sequence: CDR1 SGHRS, CDR2 YFSETQ. V dropped 4 bases and J dropped 4 bases, with 15 bases sitting between them. CDR3 length equals 15 residues. The CDR3 nucleotides are TGCGCCAGCAGCCTGCAGGTGACAGAGTACAATGAGCAGTTCTTC. It specifies CASSLQVTEYNEQFF.

The chain joins TRBV4-2 to TRBJ2-5; TRBD2 agrees at 9 bases. The J call may be wrong; the DNA end is better matched by TRBJ2-7. From germline, CDR1 is LGHNA and CDR2 YNFKEQ. The CDR3 totals 15 residues. Written as DNA, the CDR3 is TGTGCCAGCAGCCAAGATCCAGCGGGAGGATACGAGCAGTACTTC. Amino acid sequence: CASSQDPAGGYEQYF.

V gene TRBV10-3 combines with J gene TRBJ1-1; D call uncertain. Germline V gives CDR1 ENHRY, CDR2 SYGVKD. The CDR3 contains 14 residues. The V end was cut by 2 bases, the J end by 2 bases, with 9 bases between. DNA of the CDR3: TGTGCCATCAGTGAGCCGGGAGCAAACACTGAAGCTTTCTTT. Translating it yields CAISEPGANTEAFF.

This chain uses TRBV28 with TRBJ2-7; a weak D match, TRBD1 (5 bases). Germline V gene sequence: CDR1 MDHEN, CDR2 SYDVKM. The V gene lost 6 bases and the J gene lost 0 bases, with 6 bases spanning the gap. The length of the CDR3 is 12 residues. The CDR3 sequence is CASSRDSYEQYF. As DNA, the CDR3 is TGTGCCAGCAGCAGGGACTCCTACGAGCAGTACTTC.

The chain combines TRBV7-9 with TRBJ2-7, with TRBD2 matching over 11 bases. The CDR3 has 16 residues. The V and J ends lost 3 bases and 3 bases, in that order; junction bases with no gene match: 7. Germline CDR1 and CDR2: SEHNR and FQNEAQ (reference sequence). The DNA of the CDR3 is TGTGCCAGCAGCTTGCTAGGGACTAGCGGATTCTACGAGCAGTACTTC. Translated, it gives CASSLLGTSGFYEQYF. Looking up the rest from reference TRBV7-9 and TRBJ2-7 gives the full variable domain: DTGVSQNPRHKITKRGQNVTFRCDPISEHNRLYWYRQTLGQGPEFLTYFQNEAQLEKSRLLSDRFSAERPKGSFSTLEIQRTEQGDSAMYLCASSLLGTSGFYEQYFGPGTRLTVT.

The CDR3 loop reads CASSFNPSGGDTEAFF. CDR3 nucleotides: TGTGCCAGCAGTTTCAATCCATCAGGGGGTGACACTGAAGCTTTCTTT. The V call is TRBV28, the J call TRBJ1-1; 7 nucleotides align to TRBD1. V gave up 3 bases and J gave up 3 bases; unmatched junction bases: 10. Germline V gene lookup returns CDR1 MDHEN and CDR2 SYDVKM. This CDR3 spans 16 amino acids.

CDR3 sequence (DNA): TGTGCCAGCACCCAGGGGCCTAGCTGGGACACCGGGGAGCTGTTTTTT. This codes for CASTQGPSWDTGELFF. The chain joins TRBV27 to TRBJ2-2; maybe TRBD1 (6 bases). V was shortened by 7 bases and J by 3 bases, with 18 bases between the two germline ends. The CDR3 sequence is 16 residues long. CDR1 MNHEY and CDR2 SMNVEV come from the germline V gene (reference sequence).

Worth noting for this clone: Distinct nucleotide sequences in the sample also encode this CDR3. The CDR3 loop reads CASSLRTGLNTEAFF. CDR3 in DNA: TGTGCCAGCAGTTTGCGTACAGGGCTGAACACTGAAGCTTTCTTT. The chain is built from TRBV27 and TRBJ1-1, with TRBD1 as a possible D gene (6 bases). CDR1 and CDR2 (germline): MNHEY, SMNVEV (reference sequence). This CDR3 contains 15 residues. V was pared by 3 bases and J by 0 bases, with 11 bases between.

The chain is built from TRBV7-9 and TRBJ2-7, with D possibly TRBD2 on 6 matching bases. V was clipped by 2 bases and J by 2 bases, with 13 bases between them. Germline assignment: CDR1 SEHNR and CDR2 FQNEAQ (reference sequence). The CDR3 totals 15 residues. The CDR3 region is CASSLIRERPYEQYF. The CDR3 coding sequence is TGTGCCAGCAGCTTAATCCGGGAGAGGCCCTACGAGCAGTACTTC.

The chain is built from TRBV4-1 and TRBJ2-7, with D possibly matching TRBD2 (5 bases). V was pared by 4 bases and J by 2 bases, with 18 bases between. Germline V gene lookup returns CDR1 MGHRA and CDR2 YSYEKL. The CDR3 extends over 16 amino acids. Here the CDR3 DNA reads TGCGCCAGCAGCCCGCTCACTAGTAGTCCCACCTACGAGCAGTACTTC. Residues: CASSPLTSSPTYEQYF.

The chain employs TRBV6-5 and TRBJ2-5, with unresolved D. Germline values: CDR1 MNHEY, CDR2 SVGAGI. The V end was cut by 6 bases, the J end by 6 bases, with 8 bases between. This CDR3 is built from 11 residues. The CDR3 loop is CASRERQTQYF. CDR3 coding DNA: TGTGCCAGCAGGGAACGGCAGACCCAGTACTTC.

This chain connects TRBV2 to TRBJ2-1, with 9 bases fitting TRBD1. V lost 6 bases to trimming and J lost 7 bases; unmatched junction nucleotides: 7. The CDR3 is 14 amino acids. CDR1 is SNHLY and CDR2 is FYNNEI in the germline V gene. This CDR3 reads CASRAGTGSNEQFF. DNA for the CDR3: TGTGCCAGCAGGGCCGGGACAGGGAGTAATGAGCAGTTCTTC.

CDR3 protein: CASSQGVPLRARGYTDTQYF. In DNA form, the CDR3 reads TGCGCCAGCAGCCAAGGGGTCCCCTTACGGGCACGGGGGTACACAGATACGCAGTATTTT. The V call is TRBV4-1, the J call TRBJ2-3; TRBD2 is a possible D gene (6 bases). This CDR3 is built from 20 residues. From germline, CDR1 is MGHRA and CDR2 YSYEKL. With 1 base removed from V and 2 bases from J, the gap between germline ends came to 25 bases.